Shown below are 3 T cell receptor beta chains from a single sample sequenced in a study of T cells in Graves' hyperthyroidism and ophthalmopathy (dated by TCRdb to the late 2010s). Library construction relied on multiplex PCR. Sequenced using an Illumina HiSeq 2000. The TCR beta CDR3 regions were amplified from the RNA transcripts. The first round of RT-PCR for the TCR CDR3 was performed with the HTBI primer set and the Qiagen OneStep RT-PCR kit. TCRdb reprocessing: public reads trimmed at Q25 with fastp, clones called with MiXCR, in-frame beta chains kept. CDR3 protein duplicates are merged, each entry listing the most common genes and DNA. The table for this sample lists some 320,000 distinct CDR3 sequences; about an eighth of them were counted only once. About 37% of the sample is in the top ten clones. Material for sequencing was blood. These receptor sequences come from a woman in her 40s with Graves' ophthalmopathy.

This clonotype has a count of ten or more. A much larger clone differs from this one at a single base, so this may be a read error. This chain connects TRBV27 to TRBJ1-2; maybe TRBD1 (6 bases). Trimming removed 3 bases from V and 2 bases from J, with 7 bases in between. This CDR3 is built from 13 residues. Per germline, CDR1 MNHEY and CDR2 SMNVEV (reference sequence). CDR3 bases: TGTGCCAGCAGTTTTCAGGGGAACTATGGCTACACCTTC. Protein product: CASSFQGNYGYTF.

This clonotype appeared a few times. The chain has TRBV6-4 and TRBJ2-7; 7 positions match TRBD1. CDR3 length: 12 residues. V gave up 10 bases and J gave up 2 bases; unmatched junction bases: 5. Per the germline V gene, CDR1 is MRHNA and CDR2 is SNTAGT. Here the CDR3 reads CATLGTAYEQYF. DNA for the CDR3: TGTGCCACCCTAGGGACAGCCTACGAGCAGTACTTC.

The sample holds a few counts of this clonotype. The chain employs TRBV6-1 and TRBJ2-7; D not certain. Trimming removed 6 bases from V and 1 base from J, with 13 bases in between. Looked up from germline, CDR1 is MNHNS and CDR2 is SASEGT. The CDR3 extends over 14 amino acids. CDR3 DNA sequence: TGTGCCAGCAGCTGGTACGCAGAGTCCTACGAGCAGTACTTC. This encodes CASSWYAESYEQYF.